The clone carrying this T cell receptor (beta chain) was seen many times. Its antigen remains unknown. These data originate in a study of T cells in Graves' hyperthyroidism and ophthalmopathy. V was pared by 5 bases and J by 6 bases, with 9 bases of the junction left unmatched. The CDR3 has 14 residues. Per germline, CDR1 SGHTA and CDR2 FQGTGA. Study conclusions and caveats: Ophthalmopathy onset followed model prediction by a median approximately 5.9 months.

Researchers amplified the TCR beta CDR3 regions from RNA transcripts. The primer set for the first-round RT-PCR of the TCR CDR3 was HTBI. Via MiXCR, TCRdb re-called the multiplex PCR reads, giving one row per CDR3 protein. Of approximately 600,000 distinct CDR3 sequences in the sample, less than 25% were seen once. The receptor was derived from a young man with Graves' ophthalmopathy. This rearrangement joins TRBV7-3 to TRBJ1-1; the match to TRBD1 covers 7 bases. The sequenced sample consisted of blood. The CDR3 loop reads CASSLSGGAAEAFF. The CDR3 bases are TGTGCCAGCAGCCTATCAGGGGGGGCGGCTGAAGCTTTCTTT.